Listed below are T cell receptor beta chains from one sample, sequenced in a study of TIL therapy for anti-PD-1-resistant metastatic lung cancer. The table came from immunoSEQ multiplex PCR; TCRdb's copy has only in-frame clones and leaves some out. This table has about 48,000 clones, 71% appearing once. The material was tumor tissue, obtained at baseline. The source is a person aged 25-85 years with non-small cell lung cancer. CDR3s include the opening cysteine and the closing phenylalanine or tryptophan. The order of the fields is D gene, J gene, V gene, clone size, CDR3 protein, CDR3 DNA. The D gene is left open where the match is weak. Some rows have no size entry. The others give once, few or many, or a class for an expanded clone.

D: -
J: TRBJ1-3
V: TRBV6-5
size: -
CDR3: CASSYLANSGNTIYF
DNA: TGTGCCAGCAGTTACTTGGCCAACTCTGGAAACACCATATATTTT

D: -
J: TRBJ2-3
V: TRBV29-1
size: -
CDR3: CSTRQSGDTQYF
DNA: TGCAGCACTCGACAGTCCGGGGATACGCAGTATTTT

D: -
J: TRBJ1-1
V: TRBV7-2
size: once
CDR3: CASSLVAGEMLNTEAFF
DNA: TGTGCCAGCAGCTTAGTGGCAGGGGAGATGTTGAACACTGAAGCTTTCTTT

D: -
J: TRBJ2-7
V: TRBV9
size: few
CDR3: CASSVADSPYYEQYF
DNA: TGTGCCAGCAGCGTAGCGGACAGCCCCTACTACGAGCAGTACTTC

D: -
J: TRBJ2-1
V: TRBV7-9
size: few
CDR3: CASSYGGSQFF
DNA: TGTGCCAGCAGCTATGGGGGGTCGCAGTTCTTC

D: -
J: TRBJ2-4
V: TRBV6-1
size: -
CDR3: CASSEGVAKNIQYF
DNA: TGTGCCAGCAGTGAAGGAGTAGCCAAAAACATTCAGTACTTC

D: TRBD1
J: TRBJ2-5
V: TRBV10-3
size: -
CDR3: CAISPGTAQETQYF
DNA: TGTGCCATCAGCCCCGGGACAGCTCAAGAGACCCAGTACTTC

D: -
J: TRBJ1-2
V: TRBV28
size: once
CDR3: CASSPLSPYYGYTF
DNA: TGTGCCAGCAGTCCCCTTTCCCCCTACTATGGCTACACCTTC

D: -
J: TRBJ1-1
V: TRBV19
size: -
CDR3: CASSMRGTEAFF
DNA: TGTGCCAGTAGTATGAGGGGGACTGAAGCTTTCTTT

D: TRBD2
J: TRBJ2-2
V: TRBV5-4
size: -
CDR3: CASSSSGGAFGELFF
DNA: TGTGCCAGCAGCTCGAGCGGGGGGGCCTTCGGGGAGCTGTTTTTT

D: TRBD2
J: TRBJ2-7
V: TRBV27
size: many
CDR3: CASRRGGLPYEQYF
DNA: TGTGCCAGCAGGCGGGGGGGCCTGCCCTACGAGCAGTACTTC